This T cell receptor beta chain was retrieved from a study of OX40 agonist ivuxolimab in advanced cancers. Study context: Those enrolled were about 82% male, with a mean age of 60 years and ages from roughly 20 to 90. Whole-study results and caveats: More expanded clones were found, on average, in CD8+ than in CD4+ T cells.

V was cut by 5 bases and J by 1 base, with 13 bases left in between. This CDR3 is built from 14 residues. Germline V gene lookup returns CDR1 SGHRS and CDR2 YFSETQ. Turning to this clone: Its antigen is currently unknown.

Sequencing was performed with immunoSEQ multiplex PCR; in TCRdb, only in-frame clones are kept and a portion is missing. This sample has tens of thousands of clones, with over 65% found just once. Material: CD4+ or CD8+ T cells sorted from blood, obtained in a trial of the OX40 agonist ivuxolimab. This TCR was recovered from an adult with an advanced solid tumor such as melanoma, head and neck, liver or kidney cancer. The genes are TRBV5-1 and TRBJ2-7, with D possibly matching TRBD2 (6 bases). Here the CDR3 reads CASRPGVSSYEQYF. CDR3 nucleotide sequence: TGCGCCAGCAGACCGGGGGTCTCATCCTACGAGCAGTACTTC. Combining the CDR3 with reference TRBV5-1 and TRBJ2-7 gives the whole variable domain KAGVTQTPRYLIKTRGQQVTLSCSPISGHRSVSWYQQTPGQGLQFLFEYFSETQRNKGNFPGRFSGRQFSNSRSEMNVSTLELGDSALYLCASRPGVSSYEQYFGPGTRLTVT.